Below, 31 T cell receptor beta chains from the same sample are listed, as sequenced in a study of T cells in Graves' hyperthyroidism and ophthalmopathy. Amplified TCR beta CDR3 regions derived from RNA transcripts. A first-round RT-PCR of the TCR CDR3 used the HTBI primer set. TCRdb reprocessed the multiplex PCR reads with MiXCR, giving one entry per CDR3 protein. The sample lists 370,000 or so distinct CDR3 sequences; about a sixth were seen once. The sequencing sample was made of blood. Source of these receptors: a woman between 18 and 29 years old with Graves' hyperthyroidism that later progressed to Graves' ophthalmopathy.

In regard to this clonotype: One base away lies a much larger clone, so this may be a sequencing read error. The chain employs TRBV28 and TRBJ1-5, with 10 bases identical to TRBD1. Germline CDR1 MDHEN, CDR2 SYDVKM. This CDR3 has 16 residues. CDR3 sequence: CTSSRRGQGINQPQHF. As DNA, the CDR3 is TGTACCAGCAGTCGCAGGGGACAGGGGATAAATCAGCCCCAGCATTTT.

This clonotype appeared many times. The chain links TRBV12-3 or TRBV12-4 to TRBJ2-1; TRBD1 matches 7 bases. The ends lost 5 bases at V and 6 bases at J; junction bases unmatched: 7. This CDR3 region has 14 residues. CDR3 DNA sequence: TGTGCCAGCAGTACACTTACAGGGGCCAATGAGCAGTTCTTC. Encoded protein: CASSTLTGANEQFF.

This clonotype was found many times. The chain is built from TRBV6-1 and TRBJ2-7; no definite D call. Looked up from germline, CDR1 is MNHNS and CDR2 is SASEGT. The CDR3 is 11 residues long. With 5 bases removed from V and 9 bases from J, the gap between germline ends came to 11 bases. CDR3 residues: CASSSLEAQYF. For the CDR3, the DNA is TGTGCCAGCAGTTCCCTCGAGGCGCAGTACTTC.

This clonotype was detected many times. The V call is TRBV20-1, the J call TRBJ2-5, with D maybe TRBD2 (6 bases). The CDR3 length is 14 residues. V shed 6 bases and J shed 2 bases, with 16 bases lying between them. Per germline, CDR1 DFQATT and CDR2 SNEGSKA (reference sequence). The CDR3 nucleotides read TGCAGTGCCAGTGGCGGGACTGCACAAGAGACCCAGTACTTC. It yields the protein CSASGGTAQETQYF.

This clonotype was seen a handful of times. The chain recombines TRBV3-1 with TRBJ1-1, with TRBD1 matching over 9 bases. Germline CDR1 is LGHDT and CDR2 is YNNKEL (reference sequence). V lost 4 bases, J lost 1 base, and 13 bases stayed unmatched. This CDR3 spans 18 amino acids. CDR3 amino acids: CASSRASATGGSNTEAFF. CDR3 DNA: TGTGCCAGCAGCCGAGCGAGCGCGACAGGGGGATCGAACACTGAAGCTTTCTTT.

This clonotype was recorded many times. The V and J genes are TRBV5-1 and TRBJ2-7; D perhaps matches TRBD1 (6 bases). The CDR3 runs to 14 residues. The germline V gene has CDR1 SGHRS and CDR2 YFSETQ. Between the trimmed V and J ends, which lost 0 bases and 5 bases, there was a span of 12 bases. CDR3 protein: CASSLVQGADEQYF. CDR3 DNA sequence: TGCGCCAGCAGCTTGGTACAGGGAGCCGACGAGCAGTACTTC.

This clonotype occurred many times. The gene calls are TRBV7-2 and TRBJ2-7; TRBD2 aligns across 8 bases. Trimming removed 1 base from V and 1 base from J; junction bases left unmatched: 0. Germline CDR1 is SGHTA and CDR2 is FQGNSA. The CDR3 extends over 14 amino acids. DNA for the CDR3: TGTGCCAGCAGCTTAGGCGGGAGGTCCTACGAGCAGTACTTC. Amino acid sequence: CASSLGGRSYEQYF. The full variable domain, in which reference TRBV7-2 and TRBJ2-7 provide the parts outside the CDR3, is GAGVSQSPSNKVTEKGKDVELRCDPISGHTALYWYRQSLGQGLEFLIYFQGNSAPDKSGLPSDRFSAERTGGSVSTLTIQRTQQEDSAVYLCASSLGGRSYEQYFGPGTRLTVT.

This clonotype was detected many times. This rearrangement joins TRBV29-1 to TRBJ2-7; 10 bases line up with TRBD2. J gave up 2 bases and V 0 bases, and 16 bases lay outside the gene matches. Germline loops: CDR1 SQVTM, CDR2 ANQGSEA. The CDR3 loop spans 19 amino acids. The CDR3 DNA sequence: TGCAGCGTTGAAGATCGTGCGGGGTTTGCTAGCGGGAGCACCTACGAGCAGTACTTC. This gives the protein CSVEDRAGFASGSTYEQYF.

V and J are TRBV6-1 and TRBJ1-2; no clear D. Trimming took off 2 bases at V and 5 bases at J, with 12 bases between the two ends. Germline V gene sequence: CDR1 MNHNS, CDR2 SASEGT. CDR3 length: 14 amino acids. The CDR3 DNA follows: TGTGCCAGCAGTGAATTAACCCCGGGGTATGGCTACACCTTC. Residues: CASSELTPGYGYTF.

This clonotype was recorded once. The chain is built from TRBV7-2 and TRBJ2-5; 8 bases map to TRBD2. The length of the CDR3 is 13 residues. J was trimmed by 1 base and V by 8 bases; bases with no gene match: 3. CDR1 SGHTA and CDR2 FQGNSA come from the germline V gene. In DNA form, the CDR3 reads TGTGCCAGCCGGCGGGGGGCCCAAGAGACCCAGTACTTC. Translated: CASRRGAQETQYF.

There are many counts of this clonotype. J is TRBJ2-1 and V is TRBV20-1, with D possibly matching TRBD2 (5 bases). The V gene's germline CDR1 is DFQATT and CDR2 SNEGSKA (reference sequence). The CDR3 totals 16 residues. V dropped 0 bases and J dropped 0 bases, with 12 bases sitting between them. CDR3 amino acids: CSARDRGGSSYNEQFF. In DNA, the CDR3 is TGCAGTGCTAGAGATCGAGGAGGAAGCTCCTACAATGAGCAGTTCTTC.

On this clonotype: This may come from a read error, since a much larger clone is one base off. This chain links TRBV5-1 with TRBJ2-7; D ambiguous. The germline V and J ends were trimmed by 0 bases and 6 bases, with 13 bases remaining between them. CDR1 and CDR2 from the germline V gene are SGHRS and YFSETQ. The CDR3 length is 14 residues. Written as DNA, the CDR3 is TGCGCCAGCAGCTTGGGACTCAAAACCTGCGAGCAGTACTTC. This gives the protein CASSLGLKTCEQYF.

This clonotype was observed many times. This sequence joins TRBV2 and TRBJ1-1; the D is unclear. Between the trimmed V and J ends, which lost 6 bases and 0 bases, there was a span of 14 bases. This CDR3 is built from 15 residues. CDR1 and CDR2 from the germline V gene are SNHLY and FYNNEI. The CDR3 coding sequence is TGTGCCAGCAGATCAGGACGGACTATGAACACTGAAGCTTTCTTT. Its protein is CASRSGRTMNTEAFF.

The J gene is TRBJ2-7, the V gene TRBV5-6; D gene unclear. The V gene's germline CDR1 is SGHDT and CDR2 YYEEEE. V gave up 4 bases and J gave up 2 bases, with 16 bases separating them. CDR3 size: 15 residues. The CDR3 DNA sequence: TGTGCCAGCAGCCGCCACGGGTTGGGCACCTACGAGCAGTACTTC. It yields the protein CASSRHGLGTYEQYF.

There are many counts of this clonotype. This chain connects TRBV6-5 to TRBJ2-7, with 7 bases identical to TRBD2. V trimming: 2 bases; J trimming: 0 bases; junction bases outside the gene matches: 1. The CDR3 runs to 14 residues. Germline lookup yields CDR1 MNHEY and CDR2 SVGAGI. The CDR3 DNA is TGTGCCAGCAGTTACGGGGACTACTCCTACGAGCAGTACTTC. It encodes CASSYGDYSYEQYF.

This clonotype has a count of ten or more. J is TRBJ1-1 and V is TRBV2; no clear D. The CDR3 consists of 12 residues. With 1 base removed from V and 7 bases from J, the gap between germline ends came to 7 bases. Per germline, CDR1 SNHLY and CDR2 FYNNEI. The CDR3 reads CASSEGFVEAFF. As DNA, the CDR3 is TGTGCCAGCAGTGAAGGATTTGTTGAAGCTTTCTTT.

CDR3: CASRAHQGDEFGGVETEAFF. DNA for the CDR3: TGCGCCAGCAGAGCTCATCAGGGGGACGAATTCGGGGGCGTTGAGACTGAAGCTTTCTTT. The genes are TRBV5-1 and TRBJ1-1, with 7 nucleotides matching TRBD1. J gave up 5 bases and V 5 bases, and 27 bases lay outside the gene matches. The CDR3 length is 20 residues. Germline lookup yields CDR1 SGHRS and CDR2 YFSETQ.

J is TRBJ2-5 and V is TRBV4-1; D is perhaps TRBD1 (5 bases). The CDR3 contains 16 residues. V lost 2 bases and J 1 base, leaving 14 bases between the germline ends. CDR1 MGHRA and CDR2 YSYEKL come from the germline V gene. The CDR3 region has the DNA TGCGCCAGCAGCCAAACTCCGCAGGGTACCCAAGAGACCCAGTACTTC. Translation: CASSQTPQGTQETQYF.

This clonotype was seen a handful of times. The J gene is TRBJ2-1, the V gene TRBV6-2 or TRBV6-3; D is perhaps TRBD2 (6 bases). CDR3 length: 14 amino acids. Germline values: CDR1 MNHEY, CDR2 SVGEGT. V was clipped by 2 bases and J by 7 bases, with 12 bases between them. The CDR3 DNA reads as TGTGCCAGCAGTTACGGCGGGGTGGCAAATGAGCAGTTCTTC. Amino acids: CASSYGGVANEQFF.

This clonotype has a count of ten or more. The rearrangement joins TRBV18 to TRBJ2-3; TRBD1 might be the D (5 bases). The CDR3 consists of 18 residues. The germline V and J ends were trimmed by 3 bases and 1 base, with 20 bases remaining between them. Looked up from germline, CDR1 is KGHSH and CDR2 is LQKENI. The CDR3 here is CASSPRVYASLRTDTQYF. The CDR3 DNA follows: TGTGCCAGCTCACCCAGGGTTTACGCTTCTCTACGCACAGATACGCAGTATTTT.

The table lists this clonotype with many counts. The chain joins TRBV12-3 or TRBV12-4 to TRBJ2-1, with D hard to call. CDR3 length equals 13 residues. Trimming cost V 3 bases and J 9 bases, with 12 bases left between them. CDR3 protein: CASSLMESGEQFF. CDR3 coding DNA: TGTGCCAGCAGTTTGATGGAGTCGGGTGAGCAGTTCTTC.

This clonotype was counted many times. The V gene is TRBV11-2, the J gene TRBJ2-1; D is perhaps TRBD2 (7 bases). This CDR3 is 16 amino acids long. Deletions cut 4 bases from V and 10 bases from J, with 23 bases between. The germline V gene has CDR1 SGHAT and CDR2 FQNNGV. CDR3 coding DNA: TGTGCCAGCAGCTCGCGGCGGGAGCTTTCCGACAGGGAGCAGTTCTTC. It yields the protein CASSSRRELSDREQFF.

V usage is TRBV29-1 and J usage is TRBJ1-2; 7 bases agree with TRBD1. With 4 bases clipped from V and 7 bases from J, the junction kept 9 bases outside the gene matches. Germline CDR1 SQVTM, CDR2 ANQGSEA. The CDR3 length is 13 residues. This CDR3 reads CSVGFGTVRGYTF. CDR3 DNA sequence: TGCAGCGTTGGTTTCGGGACAGTACGTGGCTACACCTTC.

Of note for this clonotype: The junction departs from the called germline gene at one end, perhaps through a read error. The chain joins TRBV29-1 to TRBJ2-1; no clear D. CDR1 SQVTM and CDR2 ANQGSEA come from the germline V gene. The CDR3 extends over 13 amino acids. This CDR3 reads CSGSDDSYNKQFF. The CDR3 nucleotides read TGCAGCGGCAGTGACGACTCCTACAATAAGCAGTTCTTC.

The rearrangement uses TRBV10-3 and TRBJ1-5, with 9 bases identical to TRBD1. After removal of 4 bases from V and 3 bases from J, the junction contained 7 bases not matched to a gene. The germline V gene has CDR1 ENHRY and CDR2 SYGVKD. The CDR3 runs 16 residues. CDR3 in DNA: TGTGCCATCAGTGGTGATGACAGGGGGAACAATCAGCCCCAGCATTTT. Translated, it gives CAISGDDRGNNQPQHF.

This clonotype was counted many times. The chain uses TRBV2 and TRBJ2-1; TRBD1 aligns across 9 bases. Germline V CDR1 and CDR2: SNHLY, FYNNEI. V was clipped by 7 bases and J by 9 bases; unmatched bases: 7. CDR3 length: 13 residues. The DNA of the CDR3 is TGTGCCAGCAACCGGGACAGGGCGCGTGAGCAGTTCTTC. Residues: CASNRDRAREQFF.

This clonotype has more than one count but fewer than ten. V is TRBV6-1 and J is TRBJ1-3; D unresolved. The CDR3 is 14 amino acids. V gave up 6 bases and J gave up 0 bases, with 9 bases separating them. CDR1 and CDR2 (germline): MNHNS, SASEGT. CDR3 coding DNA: TGTGCCAGCAGACTGACCGTCTCTGGAAACACCATATATTTT. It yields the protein CASRLTVSGNTIYF.

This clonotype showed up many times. CDR3 sequence reads: CASSPISGTSGQETQYF. The CDR3 nucleotides are TGTGCCAGCAGCCCAATCTCCGGGACTAGCGGGCAAGAGACCCAGTACTTC. The chain carries TRBV6-1 and TRBJ2-5; 12 nucleotides match TRBD2. V shed 6 bases, J shed 2 bases, and the junction held 10 bases outside the gene matches. Germline-derived CDR1 and CDR2 are MNHNS and SASEGT. This CDR3 is built from 17 residues.

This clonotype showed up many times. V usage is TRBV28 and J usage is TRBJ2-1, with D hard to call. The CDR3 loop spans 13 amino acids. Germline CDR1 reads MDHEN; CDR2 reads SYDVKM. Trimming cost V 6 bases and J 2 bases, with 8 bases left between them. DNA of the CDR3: TGTGCCAGCAGCCGGATAGCCTACAATGAGCAGTTCTTC. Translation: CASSRIAYNEQFF.

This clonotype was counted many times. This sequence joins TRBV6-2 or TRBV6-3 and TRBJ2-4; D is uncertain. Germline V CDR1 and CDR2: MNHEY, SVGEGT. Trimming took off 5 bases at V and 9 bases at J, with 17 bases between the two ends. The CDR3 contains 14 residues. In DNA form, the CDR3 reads TGTGCCAGCAGTCCTCCGGCTTTTTGGGCCATTCAGTACTTC. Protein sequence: CASSPPAFWAIQYF.

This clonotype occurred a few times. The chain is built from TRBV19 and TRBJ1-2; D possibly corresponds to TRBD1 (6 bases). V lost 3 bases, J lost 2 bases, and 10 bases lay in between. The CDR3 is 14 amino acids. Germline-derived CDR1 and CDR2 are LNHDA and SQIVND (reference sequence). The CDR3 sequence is CASSIGGLNYGYTF. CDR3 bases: TGTGCCAGTAGTATTGGGGGGCTCAACTATGGCTACACCTTC.